The 8 T cell receptor beta chains reported below all come from one sample, sequenced in a study of radiotherapy plus CTLA-4 blockade in lung cancer (dated 2018 in TCRdb). Receptor libraries were prepared by the immunoSEQ multiplex PCR assay. The table was pulled from immuneACCESS by TCRdb, which kept in-frame rearrangements only. Such tables lose some clones; where checked, under half of the loss comes from unresolved V genes, and the rest has no known cause. The sample has fewer than 65,000 clones on record, about 80% of them singletons. The ten largest clones take up under 7% of the sample. The sequences come from peripheral blood, collected from a patient treated with radiotherapy plus ipilimumab. All receptors come from a human donor with non-small cell lung cancer whose response to radiotherapy plus ipilimumab could not be evaluated.

This chain joins TRBV5-1 and TRBJ1-2, with D possibly being TRBD1 (5 bases). V was shortened by 0 bases and J by 5 bases, with 20 bases between the two germline ends. CDR1 is SGHRS, CDR2 YFSETQ, per germline. CDR3 length: 17 residues. CDR3: CASSLAVGGQGGYGYTF. CDR3 nucleotide sequence: TGCGCCAGCAGCTTGGCAGTTGGTGGTCAGGGAGGTTATGGCTACACCTTC.

Relative to its sample, this clone is medium-sized (0.01 to 0.1%). In nucleotides, the CDR3 is TGCGCCAGCAGCTTAAACATGGGAGCTGGCGAGCAGTACTTC. This gives the protein CASSLNMGAGEQYF. The chain is built from TRBV4-3 and TRBJ2-7; the D gene is possibly TRBD2 (5 bases). With 5 bases removed from V and 6 bases from J, the gap between germline ends came to 17 bases. This CDR3 is 14 amino acids long. The V gene's germline CDR1 is LGHNA and CDR2 YSLEER.

The chain links TRBV18 to TRBJ1-2; D not certain. Germline V gives CDR1 KGHSH, CDR2 LQKENI. The CDR3 covers 14 residues. Between the trimmed V and J ends, which lost 9 bases and 2 bases, there was a span of 16 bases. CDR3: CASFLTQSNYGYTF. For the CDR3, the DNA is TGTGCCAGTTTCCTCACACAGAGCAACTATGGCTACACCTTC.

The chain has TRBV27 and TRBJ2-7, with 7 bases fitting TRBD2. The CDR3 totals 19 residues. V shed 5 bases, J shed 2 bases, and the junction held 21 bases outside the gene matches. Germline values: CDR1 MNHEY, CDR2 SMNVEV (reference sequence). The CDR3 is CASSPPRFGAAGKPYEQYF. The CDR3 DNA sequence: TGTGCCAGCAGTCCACCCCGCTTCGGAGCAGCGGGAAAACCCTACGAGCAGTACTTC.

V and J are TRBV5-1 and TRBJ2-1; 9 bases align to TRBD1. Germline CDR1 SGHRS, CDR2 YFSETQ. The CDR3 consists of 15 residues. The J segment lost 8 bases and the V segment lost 4 bases, leaving 10 bases of the junction unmatched. This CDR3 is CASSVPETGGHEQFF. DNA for the CDR3: TGCGCCAGCAGCGTCCCGGAGACAGGGGGGCATGAGCAGTTCTTC.

By sample fraction, this clone is medium-sized. J is TRBJ2-7 and V is TRBV11-2, with D perhaps matching TRBD1 (6 bases). The CDR3 loop spans 12 amino acids. CDR1 SGHAT and CDR2 FQNNGV come from the germline V gene. With 4 bases removed from V and 6 bases from J, the gap between germline ends came to 10 bases. The CDR3 is CASSSQGSEQYF. The CDR3 DNA is TGTGCCAGCAGCTCACAGGGTTCCGAGCAGTACTTC. The variable domain in full, completed from reference TRBV11-2 and TRBJ2-7, reads EAGVAQSPRYKIIEKRQSVAFWCNPISGHATLYWYQQILGQGPKLLIQFQNNGVVDDSQLPKDRFSAERLKGVDSTLKIQPAKLEDSAVYLCASSSQGSEQYFGPGTRLTVT.

The chain joins TRBV5-4 to TRBJ2-3, with unresolved D. The CDR3 runs to 15 residues. V lost 4 bases, J lost 2 bases, and 14 bases lay in between. Germline CDR1 reads SGHNT; CDR2 reads YYREEE (reference sequence). CDR3 in amino acids: CASSALVGVTDTQYF. CDR3 bases: TGTGCCAGCAGCGCTTTGGTCGGAGTCACAGATACGCAGTATTTT.

The chain recombines TRBV9 with TRBJ2-3; possible D gene TRBD2, 7 bases. CDR3 length equals 15 residues. V was pared by 3 bases and J by 4 bases, with 15 bases between. The germline gives CDR1 SGDLS, CDR2 YYNGEE. DNA of the CDR3: TGTGCCAGCAGCGCTGGGGGGGGCCCGCCAGATACGCAGTATTTT. This translates into CASSAGGGPPDTQYF.